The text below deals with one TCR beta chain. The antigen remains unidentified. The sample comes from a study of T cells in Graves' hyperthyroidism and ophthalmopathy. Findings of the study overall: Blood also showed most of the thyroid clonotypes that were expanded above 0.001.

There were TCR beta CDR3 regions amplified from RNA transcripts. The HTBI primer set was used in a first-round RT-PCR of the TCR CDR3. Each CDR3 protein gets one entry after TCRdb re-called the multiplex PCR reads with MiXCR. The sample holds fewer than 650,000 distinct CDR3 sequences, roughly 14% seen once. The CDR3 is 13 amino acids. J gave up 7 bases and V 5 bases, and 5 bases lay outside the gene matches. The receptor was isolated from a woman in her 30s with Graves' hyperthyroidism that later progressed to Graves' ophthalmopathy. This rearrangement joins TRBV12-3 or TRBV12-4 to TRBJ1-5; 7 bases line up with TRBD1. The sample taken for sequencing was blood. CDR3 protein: CASSLTGRQPQHF. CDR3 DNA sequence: TGTGCCAGCAGTCTGACAGGGCGCCAGCCCCAGCATTTT.